The 23 T cell receptor beta chains below all came from one sample that was sequenced in a study of regulatory T cells in long-lasting Graves disease. The time point here: newly diagnosed GD, antithyroid drugs for less than 3 months. RNA from PBMCs was the source of the TCR library. The authors built TCR beta libraries using iRepertoire HTBI primers and Arm-PCR of CDR3 regions. TCRdb reprocessed the multiplex PCR reads via MiXCR and lists one record per CDR3 protein. The data hold a few hundred thousand distinct CDR3 sequences, with 20% to 25% observed a single time. The sequences come from peripheral blood mononuclear cells (PBMCs), collected at new diagnosis, from a patient treated with antithyroid drugs. All receptors derive from a female donor with Graves disease.

The sample holds many counts of this clonotype. The chain recombines TRBV28 with TRBJ1-6; no definite D call. CDR1 is MDHEN and CDR2 is SYDVKM in the germline V gene. V dropped 2 bases and J dropped 10 bases, with 6 bases sitting between them. This CDR3 contains 12 residues. This CDR3 reads CASSLKDSPLHF. The CDR3 DNA follows: TGTGCCAGCAGTTTAAAGGACTCACCCCTCCACTTT. The variable domain in full, completed from reference TRBV28 and TRBJ1-6, reads DVKVTQSSRYLVKRTGEKVFLECVQDMDHENMFWYRQDPGLGLRLIYFSYDVKMKEKGDIPEGYSVSREKKERFSLILESASTNQTSMYLCASSLKDSPLHFGNGTRLTVT.

V usage is TRBV11-2 and J usage is TRBJ2-3; D call uncertain. The CDR3 totals 14 residues. In germline, CDR1 is SGHAT, CDR2 FQNNGV. V was clipped by 0 bases and J by 5 bases, with 9 bases between them. The CDR3 loop reads CASSLDLGGDTQYF. CDR3 in DNA: TGTGCCAGCAGCTTAGATCTGGGCGGAGATACGCAGTATTTT.

Comment on this clonotype: One end of the junction does not line up with germline, which may come from a read error. V and J are TRBV6-1 and TRBJ2-3; D is possibly TRBD1 or TRBD2 (7 bases each). Germline CDR1 MNHNS, CDR2 SASEGT. This CDR3 is built from 14 residues. The CDR3: CASSRDSGTDMQYF. CDR3 nucleotides: TGTGCCAGCAGCCGGGACAGCGGGACAGATATGCAGTATTTT.

This clonotype showed up just a few times. J is TRBJ1-2 and V is TRBV20-1, with D possibly matching TRBD1 (6 bases). V lost 5 bases to trimming and J lost 5 bases, with 21 bases between them. The germline V gene encodes CDR1 DFQATT and CDR2 SNEGSKA (reference sequence). CDR3 length: 15 amino acids. The CDR3, as DNA: TGCAGTGCTGCTAAGGGGGGTGTAGGAGTGTATGGCTACACCTTC. Translation: CSAAKGGVGVYGYTF.

This clonotype appeared a few times. A far larger clone is one base from this, pointing to a likely read error. The conserved phenylalanine or tryptophan normally closing the CDR3 is absent here, so this likely arose from a read error. The gene calls are TRBV11-2 and TRBJ1-1; D uncertain. In germline, CDR1 is SGHAT, CDR2 FQNNGV. The CDR3 has 16 residues. The CDR3 reads CASSLAGGVGNTEAFS. The CDR3, as DNA: TGTGCCAGCAGTTTAGCGGGCGGGGTGGGGAACACTGAAGCTTTCTCT.

There are many counts of this clonotype. The chain has TRBV5-1 and TRBJ2-1, with 7 bases identical to TRBD1. V lost 4 bases, J lost 0 bases, and 7 bases stayed unmatched. Germline V gene data show CDR1 as SGHRS and CDR2 as YFSETQ. There are 16 residues in the CDR3. The CDR3 loop is CASSPGQVSSYNEQFF. The CDR3 nucleotides read TGCGCCAGCAGCCCCGGACAGGTTTCCTCCTACAATGAGCAGTTCTTC.

In its sample, this clonotype was seen many times. The chain couples TRBV2 to TRBJ1-1, with unresolved D. V was pared by 1 base and J by 5 bases, with 8 bases between. CDR1 and CDR2 (germline): SNHLY, FYNNEI. The CDR3 length is 13 residues. The CDR3 coding sequence is TGTGCCAGCAGTGAAGTCATTGGAACTGAAGCTTTCTTT. It specifies CASSEVIGTEAFF.

This clonotype was recorded a few times. This rearrangement joins TRBV19 to TRBJ1-1, with 7 bases matching TRBD1. CDR3 length equals 14 residues. Germline V gives CDR1 LNHDA, CDR2 SQIVND (reference sequence). V was pared by 3 bases and J by 1 base, with 2 bases of the junction left unmatched. CDR3 coding DNA: TGTGCCAGTAGTATCGAGGGGGCGAACACTGAAGCTTTCTTT. It yields the protein CASSIEGANTEAFF.

Notes on this clonotype: This likely stems from a read error, as it lies one base from a far larger clone. The genes are TRBV3-1 and TRBJ2-5; 7 nucleotides align to TRBD2. Germline-derived CDR1 and CDR2 are LGHDT and YNNKEL (reference sequence). This CDR3 region has 15 residues. Unmatched junction bases numbered 17, after V lost 3 bases and J lost 13 bases. CDR3 DNA sequence: TGTGCCAGCAGCCAGGGGCGGGAGAAGAGCTACGAGCGGTACTTC. Translated: CASSQGREKSYERYF.

This clonotype has at least ten counts. The genes are TRBV7-2 and TRBJ2-7; maybe TRBD1 (6 bases). The CDR3 extends over 14 amino acids. Trimming stripped 1 base from V and 3 bases from J, with 10 bases between. CDR1 is SGHTA, CDR2 FQGNSA, per germline. The CDR3: CASSLDRVVYEQYF. CDR3 coding DNA: TGTGCCAGCAGCTTAGACAGGGTCGTCTACGAGCAGTACTTC. Filled out from reference TRBV7-2 and TRBJ2-7, the complete variable domain reads GAGVSQSPSNKVTEKGKDVELRCDPISGHTALYWYRQSLGQGLEFLIYFQGNSAPDKSGLPSDRFSAERTGGSVSTLTIQRTQQEDSAVYLCASSLDRVVYEQYFGPGTRLTVT.

The V and J genes are TRBV6-9 and TRBJ1-1, with D maybe TRBD1 (5 bases). The CDR3 sequence is 14 residues long. V dropped 4 bases and J dropped 2 bases, with 11 bases sitting between them. Germline values: CDR1 MNHGY, CDR2 SVAAGI. The CDR3 protein is CASSSQGGNTEAFF. CDR3 nucleotides: TGTGCCAGCAGTTCGCAGGGAGGCAACACTGAAGCTTTCTTT.

This clonotype came up many times. The V and J genes are TRBV6-5 and TRBJ2-7; D unclear. From germline, CDR1 is MNHEY and CDR2 SVGAGI. V was trimmed by 2 bases and J by 0 bases, leaving 14 bases between them. The CDR3 has 16 residues. CDR3 in amino acids: CASSYPHGGSSYEQYF. In DNA, the CDR3 is TGTGCCAGCAGTTACCCTCACGGCGGTAGCTCCTACGAGCAGTACTTC.

The J gene is TRBJ1-3, the V gene TRBV4-3; 7 bases align to TRBD1. V trimming: 0 bases; J trimming: 0 bases; junction bases outside the gene matches: 8. Germline V gives CDR1 LGHNA, CDR2 YSLEER. The CDR3 length is 18 residues. CDR3 region: CASSQDVGTASSGNTIYF. CDR3 bases: TGCGCCAGCAGCCAAGATGTGGGGACAGCCAGCTCTGGAAACACCATATATTTT.

The chain carries TRBV10-3 and TRBJ1-4; 7 nucleotides line up with TRBD1. This CDR3 contains 14 residues. Trimming took 2 bases from V and 8 from J; bases not matched to a gene: 5. Germline loops: CDR1 ENHRY, CDR2 SYGVKD. CDR3 residues: CAISEEGAREKLFF. The CDR3 DNA follows: TGTGCCATCAGTGAGGAGGGGGCAAGGGAAAAACTGTTTTTT.

This clonotype was seen ten or more times. This chain connects TRBV28 to TRBJ1-6; D remains unclear. V was pared by 5 bases and J by 7 bases, with 15 bases between. The germline V gene encodes CDR1 MDHEN and CDR2 SYDVKM. This CDR3 has 15 amino acids. This chain's CDR3 is CASSPMKAANSPLHF. The CDR3 bases are TGTGCCAGCAGTCCCATGAAGGCCGCGAATTCACCCCTCCACTTT.

A remark on this clonotype: Since a much larger clone is just one base distant, this may be a read error. The chain links TRBV3-1 to TRBJ2-3; D possibly corresponds to TRBD2 (6 bases). The germline V and J ends were trimmed by 8 bases and 2 bases, with 14 bases remaining between them. CDR1 and CDR2 (germline): LGHDT, YNNKEL (reference sequence). This CDR3 is 14 amino acids long. CDR3 sequence: CASGLGGFTDTQYF. The CDR3 bases are TGTGCCAGCGGCCTAGGAGGGTTCACAGATACGCAGTATTTT.

As regards this clonotype: A far larger clone is one nucleotide away, so this likely arose from a read error. The chain links TRBV5-1 to TRBJ2-7, with TRBD2 identical over 9 bases. The V gene end was trimmed by 4 bases and the J gene end by 7 bases; junction bases not matched to a gene: 15. The CDR3 has 16 residues. Germline V lookup: CDR1 SGHRS, CDR2 YFSETQ. The CDR3 coding sequence is TGCGCCAGCAGCCCGAAGGTTGAGCGGGGGGACAATGAGCAGTACTTC. Residues: CASSPKVERGDNEQYF.

This clonotype was counted ten times or more. The chain recombines TRBV6-2 or TRBV6-3 with TRBJ2-2; no clear D gene. Trimming removed 5 bases at V and 3 bases at J, with 10 bases between. CDR3 length: 14 residues. Germline-derived CDR1 and CDR2 are MNHEY and SVGEGT. The CDR3 DNA reads TGTGCCAGCAGTCGTGGCGGTGACACCGGGGAGCTGTTTTTT. It codes for CASSRGGDTGELFF.

This chain connects TRBV12-3 or TRBV12-4 to TRBJ1-5; TRBD1 aligns across 11 bases. CDR3 size: 15 residues. The junction had 5 bases not matched to a gene; V was cut back by 6 bases and J by 4 bases. The CDR3 reads CASRGGQGENQPQHF. For the CDR3, the DNA is TGTGCCAGCAGGGGGGGACAGGGGGAGAATCAGCCCCAGCATTTT.

As for this clonotype: This likely reflects a read error, since a far larger clone is one base away. The chain links TRBV12-3 or TRBV12-4 to TRBJ2-3; 11 positions agree with TRBD2. The ends lost 3 bases at V and 4 bases at J; junction bases unmatched: 9. This CDR3 is 17 amino acids long. The CDR3 DNA reads as TGTGCCAGCAGTTTCGGGACTAGCGGCCTAGCGGCAGATACGCAGTATTTT. This encodes CASSFGTSGLAADTQYF.

This clonotype occurred many times. CDR3 region: CASRISRQSGAFF. In DNA form, the CDR3 reads TGTGCCAGCAGGATTTCCCGTCAGTCTGGCGCTTTCTTT. V and J are TRBV2 and TRBJ1-1; unclear D gene. In germline, CDR1 is SNHLY, CDR2 FYNNEI. Trimming stripped 6 bases from V and 11 bases from J, with 19 bases between. The CDR3 consists of 13 residues. Based on the CDR3 plus reference TRBV2 and TRBJ1-1, the full variable domain is EPEVTQTPSHQVTQMGQEVILRCVPISNHLYFYWYRQILGQKVEFLVSFYNNEISEKSEIFDDQFSVERPDGSNFTLKIRSTKLEDSAMYFCASRISRQSGAFFGQGTRLTVV.

This clonotype turned up a few times. A much larger clone sits a single nucleotide away, making a read error possible. The gene calls are TRBV20-1 and TRBJ2-1; 9 bases fit TRBD2. The V gene's germline CDR1 is DFQATT and CDR2 SNEGSKA (reference sequence). The CDR3 totals 14 residues. The V and J ends lost 5 bases and 8 bases, in that order; junction bases with no gene match: 10. CDR3 DNA: TGCAGTGCTGGTAGCGGGAGTCGCCCCCATGAGCAGTTCTTC. This codes for CSAGSGSRPHEQFF.

This chain joins TRBV5-6 and TRBJ2-3; 9 bases map to TRBD1. CDR3 length equals 16 residues. The V gene end was trimmed by 1 base and the J gene end by 2 bases; junction bases not matched to a gene: 5. From germline, CDR1 is SGHDT and CDR2 YYEEEE. In nucleotides, the CDR3 is TGTGCCAGCAGCTTGACGGGACAGGGAAACACAGATACGCAGTATTTT. Protein product: CASSLTGQGNTDTQYF.